This T cell receptor (beta chain) was identified during a study of neurological immune-mediated disorders. TCRdb called the 5' RACE reads again in MiXCR, with one record for every CDR3 protein. The sample holds around 25,000 distinct CDR3 sequences, around 15% seen once. This clonotype has at least ten counts. The antigen remains undetermined. Preparation of the unsorted libraries drew on 2 million PBMCs stored at -80 C. General study results and limits: None of the CDR3 amino acid sequences of expanded clones were shared across subjects, and this suggested private repertoires in all groups.

V gave up 3 bases and J gave up 2 bases; unmatched junction bases: 1. The germline V gene encodes CDR1 SGHRS and CDR2 YFSETQ. The CDR3 spans 14 residues. The sequence came from a woman in her thirties or forties with HTLV-1-associated myelopathy (HAM/TSP). V gene TRBV5-1 combines with J gene TRBJ2-7, with 11 bases matching TRBD1. Sequencing used PBMCs. CDR3 in amino acids: CASSWGQGAYEQYF. As DNA, the CDR3 is TGCGCCAGCAGCTGGGGACAGGGGGCCTACGAGCAGTACTTC.